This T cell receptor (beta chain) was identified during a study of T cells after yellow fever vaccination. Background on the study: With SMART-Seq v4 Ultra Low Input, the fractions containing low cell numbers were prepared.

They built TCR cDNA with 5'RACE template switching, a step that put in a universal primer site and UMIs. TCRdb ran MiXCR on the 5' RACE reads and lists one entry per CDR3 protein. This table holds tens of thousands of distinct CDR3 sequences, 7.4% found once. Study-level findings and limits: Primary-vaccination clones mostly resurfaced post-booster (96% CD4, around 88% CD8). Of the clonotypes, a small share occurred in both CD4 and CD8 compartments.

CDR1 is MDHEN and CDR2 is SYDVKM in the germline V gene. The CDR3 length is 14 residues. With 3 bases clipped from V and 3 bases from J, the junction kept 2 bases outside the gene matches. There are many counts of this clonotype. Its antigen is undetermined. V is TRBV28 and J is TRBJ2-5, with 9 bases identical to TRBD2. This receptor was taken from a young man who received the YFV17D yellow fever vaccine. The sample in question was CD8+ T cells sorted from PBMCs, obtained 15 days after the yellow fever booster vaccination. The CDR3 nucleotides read TGTGCCAGCAGTTTGAGACTAGCGGAAGAGACCCAGTACTTC. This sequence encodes CASSLRLAEETQYF. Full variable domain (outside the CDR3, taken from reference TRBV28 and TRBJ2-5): DVKVTQSSRYLVKRTGEKVFLECVQDMDHENMFWYRQDPGLGLRLIYFSYDVKMKEKGDIPEGYSVSREKKERFSLILESASTNQTSMYLCASSLRLAEETQYFGPGTRLLVL.